This T cell receptor beta chain was captured in a study of neoadjuvant anti-PD-1 for oral cavity cancer. The germline gives CDR1 KGHSH, CDR2 LQKENI. With 2 bases removed from V and 5 bases from J, the gap between germline ends came to 16 bases. The CDR3 has 15 amino acids. As for time point: after neoadjuvant nivolumab, at surgical resection. This clone was recorded a few times. Here immunoSEQ multiplex PCR was the method, and the copy in TCRdb shows in-frame clones only, minus some. The sample has about 15,000 clones, under 40% seen once. The gene calls are TRBV18 and TRBJ2-7, with D tentatively TRBD1 (7 bases). The TCR originated in a person between 40 and 79 years old with oral cavity squamous cell carcinoma. This sample comprised tumor tissue, obtained after nivolumab (anti-PD-1) treatment. The CDR3 DNA reads TGTGCCAGCTCACCATTCCCCGGAGGGGGCAACGAGCAGTACTTC. Translated, it gives CASSPFPGGGNEQYF.